This T cell receptor (beta chain) was recorded in a study of T cell responses to AZD1222 COVID-19 vaccine. Points on this clone: Its antigen is unidentified.

Study outcomes and limitations: Nearly half of unique spike-specific TCRs reportedly avoided B.1.351 and B.1.1.7 mutated regions. Clonal diversity was possibly underestimated; the donors were predominantly white British and more often female. At study baseline, merely several AZD1222 recipients were seropositive. The breadth and depth of Spike-specific TCRs increased once two AZD1222 doses had been given.

Profiling relied on immunoSEQ multiplex PCR, and the TCRdb table lists in-frame clones only, not all of them. This sample yields some 180,000 clones, of which over 80% are seen a single time; around 0.97% belongs to the top ten. Germline V gene data show CDR1 as SGHNT and CDR2 as YYREEE (reference sequence). V was pared by 4 bases and J by 4 bases, with 10 bases of the junction left unmatched. The CDR3 length is 15 residues. The source is an adult who received the MenACWY meningococcal vaccine as a control. The sequencing here drew on peripheral blood, taken 28 days after the second dose of the MenACWY control vaccine. V usage is TRBV5-4 and J usage is TRBJ1-2; 7 positions agree with TRBD1. The DNA of the CDR3 is TGTGCCAGCAGCCTTGGGGGGACAGATCTCTATGGCTACACCTTC. This codes for CASSLGGTDLYGYTF.